This T cell receptor (beta chain) was identified in a study of cytomegalovirus exposure and HLA in healthy donors. Study background: A preliminary data release comprised tens of millions of unique TCRs obtained from HLA-typed donors. Findings and limits, study-wide: Cytomegalovirus association was listed for 150 or so TCR beta chains. A classifier reportedly called cytomegalovirus status with high sensitivity and specificity.

As to this clone: Its target is unknown.

The V gene's germline CDR1 is SGHNT and CDR2 YENEEA. The CDR3 length is 13 residues. V trimming: 5 bases; J trimming: 7 bases; junction bases outside the gene matches: 6. PCR was performed using 60 Vbeta and 13 Jbeta primers. The method was immunoSEQ multiplex PCR; TCRdb's version includes in-frame clones alone and lacks a portion of them. The sample spans 80,000 to 95,000 clones; the ten largest clones claim 15%. The clonotype was recovered from a man aged 45-65 years in good health and CMV-seropositive. The rearrangement uses TRBV11-3 and TRBJ2-5; 8 nucleotides line up with TRBD1. The sample was PBMCs. In DNA, the CDR3 is TGTGCCAGCAGCAGACAGGGGCGAGGGACCCAGTACTTC. Translation gives CASSRQGRGTQYF.